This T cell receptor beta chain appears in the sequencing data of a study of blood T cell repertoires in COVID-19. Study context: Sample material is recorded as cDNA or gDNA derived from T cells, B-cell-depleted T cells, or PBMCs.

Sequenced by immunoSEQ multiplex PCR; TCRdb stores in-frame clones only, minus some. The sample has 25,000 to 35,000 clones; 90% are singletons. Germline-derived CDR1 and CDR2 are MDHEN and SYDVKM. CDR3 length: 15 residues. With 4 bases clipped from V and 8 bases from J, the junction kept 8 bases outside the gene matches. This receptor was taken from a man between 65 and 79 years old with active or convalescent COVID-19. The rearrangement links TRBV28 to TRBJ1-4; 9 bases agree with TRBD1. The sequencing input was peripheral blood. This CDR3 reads CASSSSGTGREKLFF. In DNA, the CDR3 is TGTGCCAGCAGTTCCTCCGGGACAGGGCGAGAAAAACTGTTTTTT.